This TCR beta chain was obtained from a study of blood T cell repertoires in COVID-19. About the research overall: PBMCs, B-cell-depleted T cells, or T cells provided the cDNA or gDNA that made up the material.

The data were produced by immunoSEQ multiplex PCR, yet TCRdb's version contains in-frame clones alone and is incomplete. The sample yields 35,000 to 45,000 clones, more than 70% seen once. This CDR3 has 12 residues. CDR1 is SNHLY and CDR2 is FYNNEI in the germline V gene. V gave up 7 bases and J gave up 17 bases; unmatched junction bases: 8. This receptor was obtained from a man between 60 and 75 years old with active COVID-19. Sequenced: peripheral blood. The rearrangement links TRBV2 to TRBJ1-6; TRBD1 aligns across 10 bases. CDR3 region: CASIPGQGQFHF. The CDR3 DNA follows: TGTGCCAGCATACCGGGACAGGGGCAGTTCCACTTT.